The 21 T cell receptor beta chains below all came from one sample that was sequenced in a study of human T cells and chemical hapten exposure. A single record per CDR3 protein comes from TCRdb applying MiXCR to the RACE reads. The sample has around 120,000 distinct CDR3 sequences, roughly an eighth seen once. The time point here: patch test 1, 2 weeks after DPC sensitization. Documented treatment: therapeutic diphenylcyclopropenone sensitization with weekly scalp DPC. The starting material was whole blood, obtained in connection with sensitization to the hapten diphenylcyclopropenone (DPC). Receptor source: a young man with alopecia areata. Some clones in this sample may be carry-over from other donors' samples.

This clonotype has at least ten counts. The V call is TRBV25-1, the J call TRBJ1-5; D remains unclear. The CDR3 extends over 11 amino acids. The V gene's germline CDR1 is MGHDK and CDR2 SYGVNS. V lost 2 bases, J lost 7 bases, and 3 bases lay in between. This chain's CDR3 is CASSEEQPQHF. In nucleotides, the CDR3 is TGTGCCAGCAGTGAAGAACAGCCCCAGCATTTT.

The sample holds a few counts of this clonotype. The CDR3 sequence is CAISESETPMNTEAFF. CDR3 nucleotides: TGTGCCATCAGTGAGTCGGAGACACCCATGAACACTGAAGCTTTCTTT. V and J are TRBV10-3 and TRBJ1-1; D is uncertain. V was trimmed by 0 bases and J by 0 bases, leaving 11 bases between them. This CDR3 is built from 16 residues. Germline CDR1 and CDR2: ENHRY and SYGVKD.

This clonotype was seen at least ten times. The gene calls are TRBV4-2 and TRBJ1-1; D is uncertain. Germline V gives CDR1 LGHNA, CDR2 YNFKEQ. This CDR3 has 13 amino acids. Trimming removed 4 bases from V and 6 bases from J, with 12 bases in between. CDR3 loop: CASSRAGPPEAFF. For the CDR3, the DNA is TGTGCCAGCAGCCGGGCAGGACCTCCTGAAGCTTTCTTT.

The chain couples TRBV9 to TRBJ1-1, with D hard to call. CDR3 length equals 15 residues. Germline CDR1 is SGDLS and CDR2 is YYNGEE. The V end lost 0 bases, the J end lost 1 base, and 10 bases lay between the germline ends. The CDR3 spells CASSVGGSTNTEAFF. In DNA form, the CDR3 reads TGTGCCAGCAGCGTAGGTGGGAGTACGAACACTGAAGCTTTCTTT.

CDR3 sequence (DNA): TGTGCCACCATCCCTCCGGGCCAAGAGACCCAGTACTTC. Its translation: CATIPPGQETQYF. V and J are TRBV6-2 or TRBV6-3 and TRBJ2-5; D gene ambiguous. Trimming stripped 10 bases from V and 1 base from J, with 13 bases between. Germline CDR1 MNHEY, CDR2 SVGEGT. The CDR3 is 13 amino acids.

This clonotype was seen a handful of times. CDR3 DNA: TGTGCCAGCAACGACAGAAAAGACACCGGGGAGCTGTTTTTT. It specifies CASNDRKDTGELFF. The chain is built from TRBV21-1 and TRBJ2-2; the table's D call, TRBD1, was not checked against the DNA. TRBV21-1 is marked as a pseudogene. The CDR3 is 14 amino acids.

The rearrangement links TRBV4-1 to TRBJ1-6, with D perhaps matching TRBD1 (5 bases). Germline values: CDR1 MGHRA, CDR2 YSYEKL. The CDR3 length is 13 residues. V was trimmed by 1 base and J by 7 bases, leaving 5 bases between them. The CDR3 DNA sequence: TGCGCCAGCAGCCAAGGGGGCAATTCACCCCTCCACTTT. Its translation: CASSQGGNSPLHF.

This clonotype appeared a few times. The V and J genes are TRBV29-1 and TRBJ1-1; 7 bases are shared with TRBD1. Germline CDR1 SQVTM, CDR2 ANQGSEA. The length of the CDR3 is 13 residues. J was trimmed by 0 bases and V by 7 bases; bases with no gene match: 5. The CDR3 bases are TGCAGCGAACGACAGGGAATGAACACTGAAGCTTTCTTT. Translating gives CSERQGMNTEAFF.

The V call is TRBV7-2, the J call TRBJ1-1, with TRBD1 identical over 8 bases. The V gene end was trimmed by 3 bases and the J gene end by 2 bases; junction bases not matched to a gene: 5. From germline, CDR1 is SGHTA and CDR2 FQGNSA. The CDR3 loop spans 15 amino acids. The CDR3 protein is CASSFAGTGNTEAFF. In DNA, the CDR3 is TGTGCCAGCAGCTTCGCCGGGACAGGCAACACTGAAGCTTTCTTT.

This clonotype was seen more than once but under ten times. V gene TRBV2 combines with J gene TRBJ2-4; 8 nucleotides match TRBD1. Trimming removed 6 bases from V and 8 bases from J; junction bases left unmatched: 12. CDR3 length: 15 residues. Germline values: CDR1 SNHLY, CDR2 FYNNEI. The CDR3 here is CASRGAGQVLDIQYF. In DNA, the CDR3 is TGTGCCAGCAGGGGGGCGGGACAGGTCTTGGACATTCAGTACTTC.

This clonotype occurred a few times. The J gene is TRBJ1-1, the V gene TRBV3-1; D perhaps matches TRBD1 (5 bases). CDR3 length equals 17 residues. Germline CDR1 is LGHDT and CDR2 is YNNKEL (reference sequence). V shed 8 bases and J shed 3 bases, with 25 bases lying between them. CDR3 nucleotides: TGTGCCAGCCCCGACCCGGGGCCCAGGAGGGTTTACACTGAAGCTTTCTTT. Protein product: CASPDPGPRRVYTEAFF.

The rearrangement links TRBV10-3 to TRBJ2-5; D is uncertain. This CDR3 comprises 15 residues. CDR1 is ENHRY, CDR2 SYGVKD, per germline. The V end lost 5 bases, the J end lost 3 bases, and 16 bases lay between the germline ends. The CDR3 region is CAISNGPTAEETQYF. The CDR3 region has the DNA TGTGCCATCAGTAACGGCCCTACGGCGGAAGAGACCCAGTACTTC.

The V and J genes are TRBV7-2 and TRBJ1-3; no firm D call. Trimming left V 2 bases short and J 2 bases short, with 10 bases between. In germline, CDR1 is SGHTA, CDR2 FQGNSA. This CDR3 has 15 residues. For the CDR3, the DNA is TGTGCCAGCAGCTTATCCGCGGGCGCTGGAAACACCATATATTTT. It is translated as CASSLSAGAGNTIYF. Looking up the rest from reference TRBV7-2 and TRBJ1-3 gives the full variable domain: GAGVSQSPSNKVTEKGKDVELRCDPISGHTALYWYRQSLGQGLEFLIYFQGNSAPDKSGLPSDRFSAERTGGSVSTLTIQRTQQEDSAVYLCASSLSAGAGNTIYFGEGSWLTVV.

This clonotype was seen ten or more times. The chain uses TRBV6-2 or TRBV6-3 and TRBJ1-1; tentative D call: TRBD1 (5 bases). Germline values: CDR1 MNHEY, CDR2 SVGEGT. The CDR3 sequence is 13 residues long. Trimming cost V 6 bases and J 1 base, with 9 bases left between them. In nucleotides, the CDR3 is TGTGCCAGCAGCGTCAGGGAGAACACTGAAGCTTTCTTT. Translated, it gives CASSVRENTEAFF.

The J gene is TRBJ1-1, the V gene TRBV7-3; TRBD1 might be the D (6 bases). Trimming took off 1 base at V and 5 bases at J, with 14 bases between the two ends. The V gene's germline CDR1 is SGHTA and CDR2 FQGTGA. The CDR3 length is 15 residues. The CDR3 nucleotides read TGTGCCAGCAGCTTAAGCTCAGGGGAGAGTACTGAAGCTTTCTTT. Its translation is CASSLSSGESTEAFF.

The CDR3 protein is CATRGQVNQPQHF. In nucleotides, the CDR3 is TGTGCCACCAGGGGACAGGTCAATCAGCCCCAGCATTTT. The rearrangement uses TRBV27 and TRBJ1-5, with TRBD1 identical over 8 bases. The CDR3 length is 13 residues. Germline loops: CDR1 MNHEY, CDR2 SMNVEV (reference sequence). The J segment lost 3 bases and the V segment lost 10 bases, leaving 5 bases of the junction unmatched.

This chain connects TRBV6-5 to TRBJ2-5; 7 bases map to TRBD1. Germline V CDR1 and CDR2: MNHEY, SVGAGI. There are 13 residues in the CDR3. Losses at the gene ends were 7 bases for V and 4 bases for J; bases not matched to a gene: 6. CDR3 bases: TGTGCCAGCACTGCACAGGGGACAGAGACCCAGTACTTC. This sequence encodes CASTAQGTETQYF.

The chain couples TRBV6-2 or TRBV6-3 to TRBJ2-7, with TRBD1 matching over 9 bases. The CDR3 loop spans 14 amino acids. The V and J ends lost 6 bases and 4 bases, in that order; junction bases with no gene match: 7. CDR1 and CDR2 (germline): MNHEY, SVGEGT. The CDR3 sequence is CASSYGTGKYEQYV. The CDR3 coding sequence is TGTGCCAGCAGCTACGGGACAGGGAAGTACGAGCAGTACGTC.

The CDR3 DNA reads as TGTGCCAGCACCCCGATGGGCAATGAGCAGTTCTTC. This translates into CASTPMGNEQFF. The chain is built from TRBV12-3 or TRBV12-4 and TRBJ2-1; D unclear. The CDR3 covers 12 residues. Trimming left V 7 bases short and J 6 bases short, with 10 bases between.

This clonotype appeared a few times. The rearrangement links TRBV7-9 to TRBJ2-1, with TRBD2 identical over 7 bases. Looked up from germline, CDR1 is SEHNR and CDR2 is FQNEAQ (reference sequence). The J segment lost 5 bases and the V segment lost 2 bases, leaving 12 bases of the junction unmatched. The CDR3 spans 17 residues. CDR3 nucleotides: TGTGCCAGCAGCTTACTTGCGGGGGAAACCCCACACAATGAGCAGTTCTTC. Translating it yields CASSLLAGETPHNEQFF.

This sequence joins TRBV20-1 and TRBJ2-4; D is unresolved. The CDR3 sequence is 16 residues long. Germline CDR1 DFQATT, CDR2 SNEGSKA (reference sequence). V gave up 3 bases and J gave up 5 bases, with 20 bases separating them. The CDR3 here is CSASPYYRESQNIQYF. The CDR3 DNA reads as TGCAGTGCTAGTCCGTATTATAGGGAATCCCAAAACATTCAGTACTTC.